This is a list of T cell receptor beta chains from one sample in a study of T cell responses to AZD1222 COVID-19 vaccine. TCRdb keeps only in-frame clones here, not all; method: immunoSEQ multiplex PCR. Found here are around 130,000 clones, 80% to 90% of them singletons; the top ten hold about 9.8%. Sequencing used peripheral blood, obtained on day 0 of AZD1222 vaccination. These receptors were taken from an adult in good health. Each CDR3 is given with its conserved first and last residue. D genes are given only for firm matches. The size field is filled for only some rows; it gives once, few, many or a size class.

size: NA; J: TRBJ1-2; D: TRBD1; V: TRBV14; CDR3: CASSQHGQAYTGYTF; DNA: TGTGCCAGCAGCCAACACGGACAGGCGTATACTGGCTACACCTTC
size: NA; J: TRBJ1-1; D: NA; V: TRBV7-8; CDR3: CASSFMRAREAFF; DNA: TGTGCCAGCAGCTTTATGAGGGCTCGGGAAGCTTTCTTT
size: NA; J: TRBJ1-5; D: NA; V: TRBV7-9; CDR3: CASTISGSNQPQHF; DNA: TGTGCCAGCACTATTAGTGGGAGCAATCAGCCCCAGCATTTT
size: NA; J: TRBJ2-2; D: NA; V: TRBV24-1; CDR3: CATSDFSGANTGELFF; DNA: TGTGCCACCAGTGATTTCTCAGGGGCGAACACCGGGGAGCTGTTTTTT
size: NA; J: TRBJ2-1; D: NA; V: TRBV30; CDR3: CAWSVTGQNEQFF; DNA: TGTGCCTGGAGTGTCACAGGGCAAAATGAGCAGTTCTTC
size: NA; J: TRBJ1-1; D: NA; V: TRBV3-1/TRBV3-2; CDR3: CASSQVAPYTTEAFF; DNA: TGTGCCAGCAGCCAAGTTGCCCCCTACACCACTGAAGCTTTCTTT
size: NA; J: TRBJ2-7; D: NA; V: TRBV25-1; CDR3: CASGQSRYEQYF; DNA: TGTGCCAGTGGACAGTCCCGCTACGAGCAGTACTTC
size: once; J: TRBJ2-7; D: TRBD2; V: TRBV6-1; CDR3: CASSGTDGRASGGRYEQYF; DNA: TGTGCCAGCAGTGGGACAGATGGCCGGGCTAGCGGGGGAAGATACGAGCAGTACTTC
size: NA; J: TRBJ1-2; D: NA; V: TRBV19; CDR3: CASSINQDTLSGYTF; DNA: TGTGCCAGTAGTATAAATCAAGACACCCTTTCTGGCTACACCTTC
size: NA; J: TRBJ2-2; D: NA; V: TRBV7-9; CDR3: CASRFGVAVSVGELFF; DNA: TGTGCCAGCAGATTCGGGGTAGCGGTAAGCGTCGGGGAGCTGTTTTTT
size: NA; J: TRBJ2-3; D: NA; V: TRBV19; CDR3: CASSMVQGTDTQYF; DNA: TGTGCCAGTAGTATGGTGCAGGGTACAGATACGCAGTATTTT
size: NA; J: TRBJ1-5; D: NA; V: TRBV12-3/TRBV12-4; CDR3: CASSFTGRGPQHF; DNA: TGTGCCAGCAGTTTTACGGGAAGGGGACCCCAGCATTTT
size: many; J: TRBJ1-2; D: TRBD1; V: TRBV19; CDR3: CASSLRGGLDYGYTF; DNA: TGTGCCAGTAGTCTTCGAGGGGGCTTAGACTATGGCTACACCTTC
size: NA; J: TRBJ1-1; D: NA; V: TRBV10-2; CDR3: CASRGGLGEGTEAFF; DNA: TGCGCCAGCAGGGGGGGATTAGGGGAGGGCACTGAAGCTTTCTTT
size: few; J: TRBJ2-7; D: TRBD1; V: TRBV3-1/TRBV3-2; CDR3: CASSQDFGTASYEQYF; DNA: TGTGCCAGCAGCCAAGATTTTGGGACAGCCTCCTACGAGCAGTACTTC
size: once; J: TRBJ2-5; D: TRBD1; V: TRBV6-2/TRBV6-3; CDR3: CASSYLGTGGGGTQYF; DNA: TGTGCCAGCAGTTACCTCGGGACAGGGGGCGGTGGGACCCAGTACTTC
size: NA; J: TRBJ2-7; D: NA; V: TRBV19; CDR3: CASSISVLTGPYEQYF; DNA: TGTGCCAGTAGTATTTCCGTTTTGACAGGTCCCTACGAGCAGTACTTC
size: NA; J: TRBJ2-2; D: TRBD1; V: TRBV15; CDR3: CATSAQGFTGELFF; DNA: TGTGCCACCAGCGCACAGGGGTTCACCGGGGAGCTGTTTTTT
size: NA; J: TRBJ2-1; D: NA; V: TRBV7-9; CDR3: CATSTGLSSYNEQFF; DNA: TGTGCCACCTCAACCGGGTTAAGCTCCTACAATGAGCAGTTCTTC
size: NA; J: TRBJ1-1; D: TRBD1; V: TRBV27; CDR3: CASSSGPGQGVTEAFF; DNA: TGTGCCAGCAGTTCCGGACCGGGACAGGGGGTTACTGAAGCTTTCTTT
size: NA; J: TRBJ2-4; D: NA; V: TRBV7-2; CDR3: CASSLARKNIQYF; DNA: TGTGCCAGCAGCTTAGCGCGGAAAAACATTCAGTACTTC
size: NA; J: TRBJ2-5; D: NA; V: TRBV12-3/TRBV12-4; CDR3: CASRAGTGETQYF; DNA: TGTGCCAGCAGGGCCGGGACGGGGGAGACCCAGTACTTC
size: NA; J: TRBJ2-2; D: TRBD1; V: TRBV5-1; CDR3: CASSPGGQITGELFF; DNA: TGCGCCAGCAGCCCAGGGGGCCAGATCACCGGGGAGCTGTTTTTT
size: NA; J: TRBJ1-2; D: TRBD1; V: TRBV29-1; CDR3: CSASRTGGNGYTF; DNA: TGCAGCGCCTCTAGGACAGGGGGCAATGGCTACACCTTC
size: NA; J: TRBJ1-4; D: NA; V: TRBV7-2; CDR3: CASSDTGPRHEKLFF; DNA: TGTGCCAGCAGCGACACGGGACCTAGACATGAAAAACTGTTTTTT
size: NA; J: TRBJ1-2; D: NA; V: TRBV19; CDR3: CASSYPGDNYGYTF; DNA: TGTGCCAGTAGTTATCCGGGGGATAACTATGGCTACACCTTC
size: once; J: TRBJ2-1; D: TRBD2; V: TRBV14; CDR3: CASSQGTSGPFKQFF; DNA: TGTGCCAGCAGCCAAGGAACTAGCGGGCCGTTTAAGCAGTTCTTC